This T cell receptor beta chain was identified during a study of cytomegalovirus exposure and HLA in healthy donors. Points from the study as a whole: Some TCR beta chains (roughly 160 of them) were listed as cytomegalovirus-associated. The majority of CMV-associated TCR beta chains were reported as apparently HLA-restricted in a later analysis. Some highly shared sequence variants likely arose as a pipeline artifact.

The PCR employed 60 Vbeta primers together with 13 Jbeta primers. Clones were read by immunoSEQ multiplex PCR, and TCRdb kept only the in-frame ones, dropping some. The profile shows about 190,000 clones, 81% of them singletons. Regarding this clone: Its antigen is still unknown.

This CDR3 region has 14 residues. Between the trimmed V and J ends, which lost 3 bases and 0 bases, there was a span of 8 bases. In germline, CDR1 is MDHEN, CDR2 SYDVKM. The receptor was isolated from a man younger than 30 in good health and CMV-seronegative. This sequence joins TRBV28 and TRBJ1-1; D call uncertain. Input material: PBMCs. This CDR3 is CASSFLNMNTEAFF. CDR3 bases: TGTGCCAGCAGTTTTCTCAACATGAACACTGAAGCTTTCTTT.